This entry lists 12 T cell receptor beta chains sequenced from one sample in a study of human T cells and chemical hapten exposure. Indicated time point: patch test 3, about 24 weeks after DPC sensitization. Treatment described: therapeutic diphenylcyclopropenone sensitization with weekly scalp DPC. TCRdb recomputed calls from the RACE reads with MiXCR, one row per CDR3 protein. Of some 90,000 distinct CDR3 sequences in the sample, approximately 10% are singletons; the top ten hold roughly 1%. Sequenced material: whole blood, taken in connection with sensitization to the hapten diphenylcyclopropenone (DPC). These receptor sequences come from a woman aged 25-40 years with alopecia areata. Some clones in this sample may be carry-over from other donors' samples.

Only a few counts were recorded for this clonotype. This sequence joins TRBV29-1 and TRBJ1-5; D gene unclear. Germline CDR1 is SQVTM and CDR2 is ANQGSEA. Trimming stripped 4 bases from V and 4 bases from J, with 8 bases between. The CDR3 extends over 12 amino acids. The CDR3 region is CSVGAENQPQHF. The CDR3 region has the DNA TGCAGCGTTGGGGCAGAGAATCAGCCCCAGCATTTT. Based on the CDR3 plus reference TRBV29-1 and TRBJ1-5, the full variable domain is SAVISQKPSRDICQRGTSLTIQCQVDSQVTMMFWYRQQPGQSLTLIATANQGSEATYESGFVIDKFPISRPNLTFSTLTVSNMSPEDSSIYLCSVGAENQPQHFGDGTRLSIL.

In its sample, this clonotype was seen a few times. This chain joins TRBV20-1 and TRBJ2-7, with unresolved D. Trimming shortened V by 0 bases and J by 0 bases, and 6 bases separated the two germline ends. Germline lookup yields CDR1 DFQATT and CDR2 SNEGSKA (reference sequence). This CDR3 is built from 13 residues. The CDR3: CSARDGNSYEQYF. CDR3 nucleotide sequence: TGCAGTGCTAGAGATGGCAACTCCTACGAGCAGTACTTC.

The V and J genes are TRBV2 and TRBJ2-1; 8 bases map to TRBD1. This CDR3 region has 13 residues. Germline V lookup: CDR1 SNHLY, CDR2 FYNNEI. Losses at the gene ends were 8 bases for V and 3 bases for J; bases not matched to a gene: 3. DNA for the CDR3: TGTGCCAGCGGCGGACAGGGCTACAATGAGCAGTTCTTC. This codes for CASGGQGYNEQFF.

This clonotype was detected ten times or more. V and J are TRBV20-1 and TRBJ2-5; 11 bases fit TRBD2. Trimming cost V 7 bases and J 3 bases; bases outside gene matches: 7. Germline CDR1 and CDR2: DFQATT and SNEGSKA (reference sequence). The CDR3 covers 14 residues. The CDR3 DNA sequence: TGCAGTGGCGATAGCGGGAGGGCGGAAGAGACCCAGTACTTC. Its protein product is CSGDSGRAEETQYF.

The J gene is TRBJ1-3, the V gene TRBV29-1, with 9 positions matching TRBD1. The CDR3 runs to 14 residues. V lost 6 bases to trimming and J lost 1 base; unmatched junction nucleotides: 4. CDR1 is SQVTM and CDR2 is ANQGSEA in the germline V gene. Written as DNA, the CDR3 is TGCAGCGTGCCGGGACAGGGATCTGGAAACACCATATATTTT. Encoded protein: CSVPGQGSGNTIYF. Using reference TRBV29-1 and TRBJ1-3 for the parts outside the CDR3, the full variable domain is SAVISQKPSRDICQRGTSLTIQCQVDSQVTMMFWYRQQPGQSLTLIATANQGSEATYESGFVIDKFPISRPNLTFSTLTVSNMSPEDSSIYLCSVPGQGSGNTIYFGEGSWLTVV.

V is TRBV28 and J is TRBJ1-1; 11 bases are a match to TRBD1. The CDR3 runs 16 residues. V lost 5 bases, J lost 5 bases, and 10 bases stayed unmatched. Germline CDR1 MDHEN, CDR2 SYDVKM. The CDR3 region has the DNA TGTGCCAGCAGTACCGCCGGGACAGGGGGTAAGACTGAAGCTTTCTTT. Protein product: CASSTAGTGGKTEAFF.

V is TRBV7-3 and J is TRBJ2-1; the D is unclear. V was cut by 6 bases and J by 6 bases, with 15 bases left in between. The CDR3 consists of 14 residues. The V gene's germline CDR1 is SGHTA and CDR2 FQGTGA. This chain's CDR3 is CASSLGPSTNEQFF. The CDR3 DNA is TGTGCCAGCAGTCTCGGCCCCTCTACCAATGAGCAGTTCTTC.

Only a few counts were recorded for this clonotype. The chain recombines TRBV28 with TRBJ2-7, with TRBD2 matching over 10 bases. Trimming removed 6 bases from V and 0 bases from J; junction bases left unmatched: 2. CDR3 length: 14 amino acids. Looked up from germline, CDR1 is MDHEN and CDR2 is SYDVKM. As DNA, the CDR3 is TGTGCCAGCAGAGCTAGCGGGAGCTCCTACGAGCAGTACTTC. Translated: CASRASGSSYEQYF. Together with reference TRBV28 and TRBJ2-7, the CDR3 gives the full variable domain: DVKVTQSSRYLVKRTGEKVFLECVQDMDHENMFWYRQDPGLGLRLIYFSYDVKMKEKGDIPEGYSVSREKKERFSLILESASTNQTSMYLCASRASGSSYEQYFGPGTRLTVT.

This clonotype was counted at least ten times. The chain employs TRBV6-2 or TRBV6-3 and TRBJ2-4; D not certain. V was shortened by 4 bases and J by 1 base, with 17 bases between the two germline ends. This CDR3 has 17 amino acids. The germline gives CDR1 MNHEY, CDR2 SVGEGT. DNA of the CDR3: TGTGCCAGCAGTTCTTCCGACTCGGCTAGGGCCAAAAACATTCAGTACTTC. It codes for CASSSSDSARAKNIQYF.

The chain carries TRBV29-1 and TRBJ2-2; no firm D call. The CDR3 totals 14 residues. The germline V gene encodes CDR1 SQVTM and CDR2 ANQGSEA. V was trimmed by 1 base and J by 2 bases, leaving 8 bases between them. CDR3 protein: CSVEGASNTGELFF. CDR3 DNA sequence: TGCAGCGTTGAAGGTGCCTCAAACACCGGGGAGCTGTTTTTT.

This chain connects TRBV14 to TRBJ2-1; possibly TRBD1 or TRBD2 for D (6 bases each). CDR3 length: 11 amino acids. The V gene lost 8 bases and the J gene lost 9 bases, with 11 bases spanning the gap. Germline CDR1 SGHDN, CDR2 FVKESK. The CDR3 DNA sequence: TGTGCCAGCGGAAGGGGGGTTGAGCAGTTCTTC. This sequence encodes CASGRGVEQFF.

This clonotype has a count of ten or more. The gene calls are TRBV7-2 and TRBJ1-4, with D maybe TRBD1 (5 bases). CDR3 size: 14 residues. CDR1 SGHTA and CDR2 FQGNSA come from the germline V gene. Trimming cost V 3 bases and J 7 bases, with 12 bases left between them. The CDR3 bases are TGTGCCAGCAGCTTGCGGCAGGGTCGTGAAAAACTGTTTTTT. It translates to CASSLRQGREKLFF.